This T cell receptor (beta chain) appears in the sequencing data of a study of T cells in Graves' hyperthyroidism and ophthalmopathy. Study in general: Upon initial diagnosis and before any treatment, peripheral blood was collected.

This clonotype was detected a few times. RNA transcripts served as the template for amplifying TCR beta CDR3 regions. The TCR CDR3 first-round RT-PCR relied on the HTBI primer set. TCRdb re-derived calls from the multiplex PCR reads in MiXCR, one entry per CDR3 protein. This table has under 250,000 distinct CDR3 sequences, about a sixth appearing once. Patients aged 18 to 65 had newly diagnosed hyperthyroidism that had lasted under 2 months. Used for diagnoses were clinical symptoms, serum thyroxine and TRAb, thyroid ultrasound and orbital computed tomography. PBMCs stemmed from 10 ml fresh peripheral blood. Material for sequencing was blood. This TCR came from a woman aged 50 to 60 with Graves' hyperthyroidism.

CDR3 DNA sequence: TGCAGCGTTGACCGGCAGTCTTCCCTTAACTATGGCTACACCTTC. Its protein is CSVDRQSSLNYGYTF. This rearrangement joins TRBV29-1 to TRBJ1-2; D is undetermined. The length of the CDR3 is 15 residues. Germline CDR1 is SQVTM and CDR2 is ANQGSEA. V was shortened by 3 bases and J by 1 base, with 15 bases between the two germline ends.